This passage covers 4 T cell receptor beta chains from one sample sequenced in a study of blood T cells in healthy people across ages. A J-beta primer mix and a sample-barcoded 5' primer were used in a second PCR of about 7 to 12 cycles. TCRdb analysed the 5' RACE reads with MiXCR anew, one entry per CDR3 protein. This table has about 760,000 distinct CDR3 sequences, around 50% appearing once. The sample consisted of blood. The receptor source for this set is a man aged 35-49 years in good health.

V gene TRBV20-1 combines with J gene TRBJ1-1; maybe TRBD1 (5 bases). Germline V gives CDR1 DFQATT, CDR2 SNEGSKA (reference sequence). This CDR3 spans 12 amino acids. Trimming stripped 4 bases from V and 7 bases from J, with 13 bases between. The CDR3 protein is CSATPDTDEAFF. For the CDR3, the DNA is TGCAGTGCTACCCCGGACACGGATGAAGCTTTCTTT.

V gene TRBV6-5 combines with J gene TRBJ2-4, with a weak D call TRBD1 (5 bases). The J call may not be correct, given that the DNA end is closer to TRBJ2-7. Germline V gene sequence: CDR1 MNHEY, CDR2 SVGAGI. The CDR3 is 11 amino acids. As DNA, the CDR3 is TGTGCCAACAGGAGCTCCTACGAGCAGTACTTC. It translates to CANRSSYEQYF.

The rearrangement uses TRBV7-3 and TRBJ2-1; 8 bases match TRBD1. Germline assignment: CDR1 SGHTA and CDR2 FQGTGA. CDR3 length: 14 amino acids. The J segment lost 8 bases and the V segment lost 3 bases, leaving 6 bases of the junction unmatched. CDR3: CASSLVAGGDEQFF. The CDR3 DNA reads TGTGCCAGCAGCTTGGTTGCAGGGGGCGATGAGCAGTTCTTC.

The chain couples TRBV21-1 to TRBJ2-7; TRBD2, the D gene given by the table, was not confirmed from the DNA. TRBV21-1 is flagged as a pseudogene. The CDR3 has 16 residues. The CDR3 coding sequence is TGTGCCAGCAGCATCGAAGCGGGCAGAGGAGCCTGCGAGCAGTACTTC. It is translated as CASSIEAGRGACEQYF.